This TCR beta chain appears in the sequencing data of a study of blood T cells in healthy people across ages. Across the study: Template-switching capture recovered about one barcoded beta molecule per two T cells.

A second PCR of 7 to 11 cycles used a sample-barcoded 5' primer and a J-beta primer mix. Every cDNA molecule carried a tag from a template-switch adaptor bearing 12 random nucleotides. TCRdb ran MiXCR on the 5' RACE reads and lists one entry per CDR3 protein. The profile shows around 800,000 distinct CDR3 sequences, less than 70% of them singletons. Study-wide points: Unsorted PBMCs blocked a conclusive comparison of naive and antigen-experienced cells.

Every participating donor contributed 9.5 to 10 milliliters of peripheral blood through a draw. Concerning this clonotype: Its specificity is unknown.

The junction had 11 bases not matched to a gene; V was cut back by 5 bases and J by 5 bases. The CDR3 totals 16 residues. Germline CDR1 and CDR2: DFQATT and SNEGSKA (reference sequence). Sequencing was done on a sample of blood. The clonotype comes from a man older than 75 in good health. The rearrangement links TRBV20-1 to TRBJ1-6, with TRBD1 matching over 8 bases. CDR3 nucleotides: TGCAGTGCTTCTCGGGACAGGCTTATAAATAATTCACCCCTCCACTTT. It codes for CSASRDRLINNSPLHF.